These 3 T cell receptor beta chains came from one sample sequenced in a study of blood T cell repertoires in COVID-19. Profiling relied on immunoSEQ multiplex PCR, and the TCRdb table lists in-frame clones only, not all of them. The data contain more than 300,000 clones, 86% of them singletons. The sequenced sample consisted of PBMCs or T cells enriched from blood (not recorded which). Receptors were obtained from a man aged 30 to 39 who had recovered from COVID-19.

CDR3 protein: CASSRVVLVLYEQYF. The DNA of the CDR3 is TGTGCCAGCAGCCGCGTAGTTCTTGTACTCTACGAGCAGTACTTC. This chain links TRBV28 with TRBJ2-7; D gene uncertain. The V end lost 6 bases, the J end lost 3 bases, and 18 bases lay between the germline ends. CDR1 MDHEN and CDR2 SYDVKM come from the germline V gene. The CDR3 length is 15 residues.

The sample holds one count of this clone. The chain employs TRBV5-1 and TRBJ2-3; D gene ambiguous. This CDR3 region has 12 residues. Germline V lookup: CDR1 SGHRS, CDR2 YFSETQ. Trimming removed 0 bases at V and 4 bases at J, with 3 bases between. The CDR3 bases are TGCGCCAGCAGCTTGGCAGCAGATACGCAGTATTTT. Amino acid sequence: CASSLAADTQYF.

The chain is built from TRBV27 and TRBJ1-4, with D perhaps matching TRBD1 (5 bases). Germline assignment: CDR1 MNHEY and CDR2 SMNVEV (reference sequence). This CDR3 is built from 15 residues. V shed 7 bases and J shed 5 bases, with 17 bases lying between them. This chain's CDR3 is CASKITRQKNEKLFF. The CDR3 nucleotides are TGTGCCAGCAAGATCACCCGACAGAAGAATGAAAAACTGTTTTTT. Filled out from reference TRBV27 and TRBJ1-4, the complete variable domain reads EAQVTQNPRYLITVTGKKLTVTCSQNMNHEYMSWYRQDPGLGLRQIYYSMNVEVTDKGDVPEGYKVSRKEKRNFPLILESPSPNQTSLYFCASKITRQKNEKLFFGSGTQLSVL.